The 9 T cell receptor beta chains in this list originate from one sample, sequenced in a study of CD8+ T cells in alopecia areata. The authors extracted RNA and reverse transcribed it into cDNA as the sequencing template. Clones were read by immunoSEQ multiplex PCR, and TCRdb kept only the in-frame ones, dropping some. Among about 160,000 clones listed, around 47% were seen once. The material sequenced was CD4+ T cells sorted from blood. The source is a human donor with alopecia areata.

The chain carries TRBV27 and TRBJ1-4; possibly TRBD1 for D (5 bases). The CDR3 runs 14 residues. Deletions cut 8 bases from V and 7 bases from J, with 17 bases between. The V gene's germline CDR1 is MNHEY and CDR2 SMNVEV (reference sequence). The CDR3 protein is CASRAEGLAEKLFF. The CDR3 DNA reads as TGTGCCAGCCGGGCCGAGGGGTTAGCTGAAAAACTGTTTTTT.

This chain connects TRBV2 to TRBJ2-5, with a weak D call TRBD2 (5 bases). V shed 6 bases and J shed 7 bases, with 9 bases lying between them. The V gene's germline CDR1 is SNHLY and CDR2 FYNNEI. The CDR3 sequence is 11 residues long. Here the CDR3 reads CASRSRGTQYF. The CDR3 DNA is TGTGCCAGCAGATCCCGGGGGACCCAGTACTTC. Drawing the rest from reference TRBV2 and TRBJ2-5, the complete variable domain is EPEVTQTPSHQVTQMGQEVILRCVPISNHLYFYWYRQILGQKVEFLVSFYNNEISEKSEIFDDQFSVERPDGSNFTLKIRSTKLEDSAMYFCASRSRGTQYFGPGTRLLVL.

The chain links TRBV2 to TRBJ1-1; D is undetermined. V was clipped by 7 bases and J by 1 base, with 10 bases between them. Germline V gene lookup returns CDR1 SNHLY and CDR2 FYNNEI. The CDR3 consists of 13 residues. The CDR3 reads CASTTEGNTEAFF. The CDR3 nucleotides read TGTGCCAGCACTACCGAAGGGAACACTGAAGCTTTCTTT.

The chain uses TRBV5-1 and TRBJ1-1, with 7 bases fitting TRBD1. The CDR3 sequence is 14 residues long. Germline CDR1 and CDR2: SGHRS and YFSETQ. V was pared by 0 bases and J by 6 bases, with 5 bases of the junction left unmatched. CDR3 region: CASSLVARGSEAFF. CDR3 DNA sequence: TGCGCCAGCAGCTTGGTCGCCAGGGGGTCTGAAGCTTTCTTT.

The chain recombines TRBV29-1 with TRBJ1-2; D is perhaps TRBD1 (5 bases). Germline loops: CDR1 SQVTM, CDR2 ANQGSEA. Trimming shortened V by 6 bases and J by 14 bases, and 25 bases separated the two germline ends. The CDR3 extends over 13 amino acids. DNA of the CDR3: TGCAGCGTCGGCTCCCAGGAAGGATGGGGGAAGACCTTC. Translation gives CSVGSQEGWGKTF.

The genes are TRBV5-4 and TRBJ2-3; D perhaps matches TRBD1 (6 bases). The V end lost 0 bases, the J end lost 6 bases, and 14 bases lay between the germline ends. Germline loops: CDR1 SGHNT, CDR2 YYREEE (reference sequence). The CDR3 sequence is 15 residues long. CDR3 in DNA: TGTGCCAGCAGCTTGGAATTAACAGGGTCGGATACGCAGTATTTT. It translates to CASSLELTGSDTQYF.

This clone was found a few times. V and J are TRBV10-3 and TRBJ2-5; TRBD2 aligns across 9 bases. This CDR3 has 16 amino acids. Germline CDR1 is ENHRY and CDR2 is SYGVKD. V shed 3 bases, J shed 5 bases, and the junction held 10 bases outside the gene matches. The chain's CDR3 is CAISDGLAGVWETQYF. Here the CDR3 DNA reads TGTGCCATCAGTGACGGATTAGCGGGAGTTTGGGAGACCCAGTACTTC.

The rearrangement links TRBV5-1 to TRBJ2-7; D is perhaps TRBD1 (6 bases). V lost 4 bases and J 5 bases, leaving 10 bases between the germline ends. Germline CDR1 is SGHRS and CDR2 is YFSETQ. This CDR3 contains 12 residues. CDR3 bases: TGCGCCAGCAGCAAACAGGGTCACGAGCAGTACTTC. Translation gives CASSKQGHEQYF.

This chain uses TRBV2 with TRBJ1-1; 8 nucleotides match TRBD1. Germline V lookup: CDR1 SNHLY, CDR2 FYNNEI. V dropped 5 bases and J dropped 3; count of bases not matched to a gene: 5. This CDR3 is built from 14 residues. The CDR3 protein is CASSPRTGHTEAFF. The CDR3 DNA reads TGTGCCAGCAGTCCCCGGACAGGGCACACTGAAGCTTTCTTT.